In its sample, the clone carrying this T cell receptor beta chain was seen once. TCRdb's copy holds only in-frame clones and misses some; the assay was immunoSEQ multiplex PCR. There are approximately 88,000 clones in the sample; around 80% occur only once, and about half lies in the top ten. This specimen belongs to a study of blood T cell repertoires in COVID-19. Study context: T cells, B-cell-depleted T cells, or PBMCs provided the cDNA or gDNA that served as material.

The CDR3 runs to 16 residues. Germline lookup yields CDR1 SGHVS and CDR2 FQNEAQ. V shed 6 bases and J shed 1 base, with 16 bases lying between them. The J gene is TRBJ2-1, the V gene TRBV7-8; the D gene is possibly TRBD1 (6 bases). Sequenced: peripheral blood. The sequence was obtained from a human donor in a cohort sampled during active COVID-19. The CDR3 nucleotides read TGTGCCAGCAGTACTCCGGGACAAACTTCCTACAATGAGCAGTTCTTC. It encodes CASSTPGQTSYNEQFF.